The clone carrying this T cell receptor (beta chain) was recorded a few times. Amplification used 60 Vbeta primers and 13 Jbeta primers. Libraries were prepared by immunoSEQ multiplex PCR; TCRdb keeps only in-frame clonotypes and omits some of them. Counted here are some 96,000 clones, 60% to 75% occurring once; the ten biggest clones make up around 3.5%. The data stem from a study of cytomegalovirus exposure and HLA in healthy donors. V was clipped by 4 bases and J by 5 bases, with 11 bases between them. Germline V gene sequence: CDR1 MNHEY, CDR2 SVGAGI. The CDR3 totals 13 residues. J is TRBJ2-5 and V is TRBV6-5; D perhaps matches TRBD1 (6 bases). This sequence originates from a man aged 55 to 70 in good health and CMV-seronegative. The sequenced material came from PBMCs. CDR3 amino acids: CASSSRRGETQYF. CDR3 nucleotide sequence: TGTGCCAGCAGTTCACGTAGGGGGGAGACCCAGTACTTC.